This T cell receptor (beta chain) was profiled in a study of T-cell reconstitution after alpha-beta-depleted transplantation in children. The trim removed 5 bases at V and 8 bases at J, leaving 11 bases unmatched. The CDR3 has 16 amino acids. Germline values: CDR1 KGHDR, CDR2 SFDVKD. This clonotype occurred a few times. Preparation of the TCRbeta library was carried out with unique molecular identifiers. Each CDR3 protein gets one entry after TCRdb re-called the PCR reads with MiXCR. The sample lists about 610,000 distinct CDR3 sequences; roughly a tenth were seen once. The sample was PBMCs from the stem cell graft donor, taken from the stem cell graft. The V call is TRBV24-1, the J call TRBJ2-1; 10 nucleotides match TRBD1. The origin of this receptor is a human donor who donated a stem cell graft to a child with acute myeloid leukemia. The CDR3 DNA sequence: TGTGCCACCAGTGGTATGGGACAGGGGTTAAGGGATGAGCAGTTCTTC. The encoded protein is CATSGMGQGLRDEQFF.